This T cell receptor beta chain derives from a study of neurological immune-mediated disorders. Study-wide context: For the 35 or so multiple sclerosis patients, the disease was relapsing-remitting in approximately 30 and secondary progressive in 3.

This clonotype came up many times. cDNA synthesis was performed by 5'RACE with 10-nucleotide random UMIs. TCRdb independently ran MiXCR on the 5' RACE reads; one entry per CDR3 protein. The repertoire consists of 95,000 or so distinct CDR3 sequences, with about 3.8% occurring once and the leading ten covering around 5.5%. The V end was cut by 5 bases, the J end by 2 bases, with 13 bases between. Germline V gene lookup returns CDR1 SEHNR and CDR2 FQNEAQ (reference sequence). This CDR3 is built from 15 residues. The sample comprised PBMCs. The receptor was isolated from a woman aged 18-30 years with multiple sclerosis. This chain connects TRBV7-9 to TRBJ2-1; tentatively, D is TRBD2 (5 bases). The CDR3: CASSQLEFPYNEQFF. The CDR3 DNA reads as TGTGCCAGCAGCCAACTAGAATTCCCCTACAATGAGCAGTTCTTC. The variable domain in full, with the rest retrieved from reference TRBV7-9 and TRBJ2-1, is DTGVSQNPRHKITKRGQNVTFRCDPISEHNRLYWYRQTLGQGPEFLTYFQNEAQLEKSRLLSDRFSAERPKGSFSTLEIQRTEQGDSAMYLCASSQLEFPYNEQFFGPGTRLTVL.